This T cell receptor beta chain was recorded in a study of blood T cells in healthy people across ages. Germline-derived CDR1 and CDR2 are SGHTA and FQGNSA. This CDR3 spans 15 amino acids. Trimming took 3 bases from V and 10 from J, leaving 16 bases between them. The count of this clonotype is one. Antigen specificity is unknown. A sample-barcoded 5' primer and a J-beta primer mix were used in a second PCR of roughly 6 to 12 cycles. TCRdb itself ran the 5' RACE reads through MiXCR, one entry per CDR3 protein. The table includes about 640,000 distinct CDR3 sequences, 58% detected once. The study's findings and limits: Researchers deemed the diversity estimates from one million T cells underestimates. Comparison with aged donors showed that long-lived donors had more naive CD4+ cells and higher diversity. Naive and antigen-experienced cells could not be conclusively compared, given unsorted PBMCs.

The sample consisted of blood. The clonotype originates from a man in his fifties or sixties in good health. The chain couples TRBV7-2 to TRBJ1-6; D ambiguous. The CDR3 loop is CASSFLEQLGSPLHF. CDR3 bases: TGTGCCAGCAGCTTCTTGGAACAGCTCGGGTCACCCCTCCACTTT.